This T cell receptor beta chain was sequenced during a study of post-analysis software for immune sequencing data. Study information: Patients had relapsing-remitting, secondary progressive or progressive-relapsing multiple sclerosis; some lacked subtype. Notes on the study in general: By F measure, strong co-clustering occurred among samples prepared in the same batch. Patients carried five TRBV segments more frequently than controls did, and TRBV5-6, TRBV5-1 and TRBV20-1 were among them. Multiple sclerosis patients showed significantly lower normalized Chao1 diversity than controls did.

Trimming took off 0 bases at V and 11 bases at J, with 8 bases between the two ends. There are 12 residues in the CDR3. The germline V gene encodes CDR1 SGHTA and CDR2 FQGNSA. In this sample, this clonotype turned up many times. The antigen is unknown. Unique molecular identifiers tagged the TCR beta cDNA libraries. Input populations of about 0.95 to 11 million T cells gave rise to roughly 0.5 million cDNA molecules. TCRdb reprocessed the PCR reads with MiXCR, giving one entry per CDR3 protein. The table shows about 680,000 distinct CDR3 sequences, with approximately 60% occurring only once. The clonotype comes from a girl aged 2-10 years with multiple sclerosis. J is TRBJ2-1 and V is TRBV7-2; D not resolved. The sequenced sample was blood. The CDR3 region has the DNA TGTGCCAGCAGCTTAGCAGGTGGGAAGCAGTTCTTC. This sequence encodes CASSLAGGKQFF.